What follows are 8 T cell receptor beta chains derived from one specimen sequenced in a study of response to subunit inactivated influenza vaccine. TCRdb reanalysed the RT-PCR reads using MiXCR and keeps one entry per CDR3 protein. The sample contains 630,000 or so distinct CDR3 sequences, 15% to 17% of which appear only once. The sample was PBMCs from blood, taken 11 to 12 days after vaccination. All receptors come from a man aged 45-65 years who received an inactivated influenza vaccine.

This clonotype occurred a few times. This chain joins TRBV12-3 or TRBV12-4 and TRBJ2-1; D perhaps matches TRBD2 (5 bases). Trimming stripped 7 bases from V and 0 bases from J, with 13 bases between. The CDR3 runs to 15 residues. CDR3: CASIHGGRSYNEQFF. CDR3 nucleotides: TGTGCCAGCATCCACGGCGGGCGCTCCTACAATGAGCAGTTCTTC.

This clonotype has a count of ten or more. The chain uses TRBV7-3 and TRBJ2-1, with D unclear. In germline, CDR1 is SGHTA, CDR2 FQGTGA. This CDR3 has 14 amino acids. V lost 1 base and J lost 8, with 12 bases in between. CDR3 nucleotide sequence: TGTGCCAGCAGCTTAAACGGCGTTATTGATGAGCAGTTCTTC. Amino acid sequence: CASSLNGVIDEQFF.

The V and J genes are TRBV12-3 or TRBV12-4 and TRBJ2-7, with D maybe TRBD1 (6 bases). Between the trimmed V and J ends, which lost 6 bases and 3 bases, there was a span of 12 bases. The CDR3 is 13 amino acids. This chain's CDR3 is CASSRTVLYEQYF. CDR3 DNA sequence: TGTGCCAGCAGCAGGACAGTGCTCTACGAGCAGTACTTC.

The V and J genes are TRBV7-3 and TRBJ2-1; D unclear. V was pared by 2 bases and J by 8 bases, with 10 bases between. In germline, CDR1 is SGHTA, CDR2 FQGTGA. The CDR3 has 13 residues. The CDR3 here is CASSLGSRDEQFF. The CDR3 coding sequence is TGTGCCAGCAGCTTAGGTTCTAGGGATGAGCAGTTCTTC. Full variable domain (outside the CDR3, taken from reference TRBV7-3 and TRBJ2-1): GAGVSQTPSNKVTEKGKYVELRCDPISGHTALYWYRQSLGQGPEFLIYFQGTGAADDSGLPNDRFFAVRPEGSVSTLKIQRTERGDSAVYLCASSLGSRDEQFFGPGTRLTVL.

This chain links TRBV27 with TRBJ2-5, with a tentative D call TRBD1 (5 bases). V lost 6 bases and J 2 bases, leaving 16 bases between the germline ends. Germline V gene data show CDR1 as MNHEY and CDR2 as SMNVEV (reference sequence). The CDR3 is 15 residues long. CDR3 sequence: CASRPGMLSQETQYF. The CDR3 DNA reads TGTGCCAGCAGACCAGGGATGCTCTCGCAAGAGACCCAGTACTTC.

The V and J genes are TRBV20-1 and TRBJ2-5; weak D call: TRBD1 (6 bases). The V end lost 5 bases, the J end lost 5 bases, and 18 bases lay between the germline ends. The CDR3 is 14 residues long. Germline V gene lookup returns CDR1 DFQATT and CDR2 SNEGSKA (reference sequence). This CDR3 is CSALPPQGLETQYF. CDR3 nucleotide sequence: TGCAGTGCTCTCCCGCCCCAGGGGCTTGAGACCCAGTACTTC.

There are many counts of this clonotype. The junction departs from the called germline gene at one end, perhaps through a read error. The V gene is TRBV20-1, the J gene TRBJ2-5; tentatively, D is TRBD1 (6 bases). The germline V gene has CDR1 DFQATT and CDR2 SNEGSKA (reference sequence). This CDR3 spans 14 amino acids. The CDR3 DNA reads TGCAGTGCCCGTCGGCCCTTGGGACAAGGGACCCAGTACTTC. Translation: CSARRPLGQGTQYF.

This clonotype was observed a few times. The gene calls are TRBV12-3 or TRBV12-4 and TRBJ1-3, with TRBD1 as a possible D gene (6 bases). Trimming removed 4 bases at V and 0 bases at J, with 13 bases between. The CDR3 totals 16 residues. The CDR3 spells CASSSGASFSGNTIYF. The CDR3 DNA sequence: TGTGCCAGCAGTTCGGGGGCTAGCTTCTCTGGAAACACCATATATTTT.